The clone carrying this TCR beta chain was seen more than once but under ten times. Its antigen is undetermined. The data originate from a study of blood T cells in healthy people across ages. Investigators took approximately 9.4 milliliters of peripheral blood from every donor. Germline CDR1 is SQVTM and CDR2 is ANQGSEA. V shed 7 bases and J shed 4 bases, with 12 bases lying between them. The CDR3 sequence is 12 residues long. Notes on the study in general: Getting older went along with TCR beta diversity per million T cells dropping roughly linearly.

Primers used in a second PCR of about 6 to 11 cycles were a sample-barcoded 5' primer and a J-beta primer mix. Every cDNA molecule bore a tag from a template-switch adaptor containing 12 random nucleotides. TCRdb independently ran MiXCR on the 5' RACE reads; one entry per CDR3 protein. Here the sample spans approximately 830,000 distinct CDR3 sequences, roughly 60% being singletons. This TCR derives from a man between 25 and 39 years old in good health. Material: blood. This chain uses TRBV29-1 with TRBJ2-3; D gene unclear. The CDR3 nucleotides read TGCAGCGCCACAGAGTCCCCAGATACGCAGTATTTT. It is translated as CSATESPDTQYF.